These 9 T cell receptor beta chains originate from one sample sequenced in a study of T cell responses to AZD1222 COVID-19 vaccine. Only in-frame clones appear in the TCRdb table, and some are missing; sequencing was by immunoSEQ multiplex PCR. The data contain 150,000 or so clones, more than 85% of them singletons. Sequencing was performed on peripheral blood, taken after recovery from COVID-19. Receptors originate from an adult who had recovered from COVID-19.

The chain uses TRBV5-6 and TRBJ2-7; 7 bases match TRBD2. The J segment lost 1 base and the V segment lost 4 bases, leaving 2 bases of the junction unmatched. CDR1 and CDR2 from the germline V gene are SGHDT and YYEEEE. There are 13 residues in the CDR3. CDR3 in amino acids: CASSAAGSYEQYF. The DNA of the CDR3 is TGTGCCAGCAGCGCAGCGGGGTCCTACGAGCAGTACTTC.

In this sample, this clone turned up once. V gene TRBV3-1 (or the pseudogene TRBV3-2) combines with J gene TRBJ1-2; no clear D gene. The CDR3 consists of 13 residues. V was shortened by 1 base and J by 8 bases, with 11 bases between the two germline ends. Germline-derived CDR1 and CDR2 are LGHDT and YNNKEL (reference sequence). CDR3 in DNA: TGTGCCAGCAGCCAAGGGGGTCTTGAGGGCTACACCTTC. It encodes CASSQGGLEGYTF.

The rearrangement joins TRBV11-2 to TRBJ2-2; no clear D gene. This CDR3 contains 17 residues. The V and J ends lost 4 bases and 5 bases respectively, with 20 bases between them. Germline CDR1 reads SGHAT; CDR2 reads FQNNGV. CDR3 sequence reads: CASSSPLREFSTGELFF. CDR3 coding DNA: TGTGCCAGCAGCTCTCCTCTCCGCGAGTTTAGTACCGGGGAGCTGTTTTTT.

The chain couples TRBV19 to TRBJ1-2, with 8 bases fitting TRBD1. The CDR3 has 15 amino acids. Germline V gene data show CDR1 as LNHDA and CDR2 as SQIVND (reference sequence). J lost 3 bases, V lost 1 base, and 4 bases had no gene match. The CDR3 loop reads CASSIAGGQDYGYTF. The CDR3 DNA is TGTGCCAGTAGTATAGCGGGGGGACAGGACTATGGCTACACCTTC. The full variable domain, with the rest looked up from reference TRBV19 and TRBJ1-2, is DGGITQSPKYLFRKEGQNVTLSCEQNLNHDAMYWYRQDPGQGLRLIYYSQIVNDFQKGDIAEGYSVSREKKESFPLTVTSAQKNPTAFYLCASSIAGGQDYGYTFGSGTRLTVV.

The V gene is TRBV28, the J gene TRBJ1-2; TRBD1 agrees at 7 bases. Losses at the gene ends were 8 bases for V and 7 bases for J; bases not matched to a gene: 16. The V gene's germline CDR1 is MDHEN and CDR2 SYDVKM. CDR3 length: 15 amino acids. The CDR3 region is CASENGRGGRGGYTF. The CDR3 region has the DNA TGTGCCAGCGAGAATGGGAGAGGGGGCCGGGGTGGCTACACCTTC.

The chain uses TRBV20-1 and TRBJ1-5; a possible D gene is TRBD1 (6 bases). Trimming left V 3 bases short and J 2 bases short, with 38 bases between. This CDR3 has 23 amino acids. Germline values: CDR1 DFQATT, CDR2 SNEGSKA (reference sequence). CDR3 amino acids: CSASFGGAGGPTAGSARNQPQHF. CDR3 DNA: TGCAGTGCTAGTTTTGGGGGGGCCGGGGGCCCGACGGCGGGTAGTGCTCGCAATCAGCCCCAGCATTTT.

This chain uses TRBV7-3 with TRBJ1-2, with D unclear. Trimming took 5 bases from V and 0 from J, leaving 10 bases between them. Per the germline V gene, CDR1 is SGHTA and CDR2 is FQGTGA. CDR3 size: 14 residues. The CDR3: CASSPQPTNYGYTF. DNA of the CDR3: TGTGCCAGCAGCCCTCAGCCGACTAACTATGGCTACACCTTC.

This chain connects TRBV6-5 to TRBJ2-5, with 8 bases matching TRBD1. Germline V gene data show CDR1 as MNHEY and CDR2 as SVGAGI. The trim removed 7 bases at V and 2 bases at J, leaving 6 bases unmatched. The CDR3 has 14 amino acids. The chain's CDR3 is CASMTGAQQETQYF. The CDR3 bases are TGTGCCAGCATGACAGGGGCCCAACAAGAGACCCAGTACTTC.

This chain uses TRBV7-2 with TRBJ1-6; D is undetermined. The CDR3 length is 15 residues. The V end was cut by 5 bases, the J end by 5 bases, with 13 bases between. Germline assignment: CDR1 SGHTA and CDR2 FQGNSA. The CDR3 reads CASSRSRENNSPLHF. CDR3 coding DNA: TGTGCCAGCAGCCGCAGTAGGGAGAATAATTCACCCCTCCACTTT. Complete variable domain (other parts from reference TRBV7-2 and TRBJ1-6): GAGVSQSPSNKVTEKGKDVELRCDPISGHTALYWYRQSLGQGLEFLIYFQGNSAPDKSGLPSDRFSAERTGGSVSTLTIQRTQQEDSAVYLCASSRSRENNSPLHFGNGTRLTVT.